These T cell receptor beta chains were read from a single sample in a study of beta chain features in type 1 diabetes. Method: immunoSEQ multiplex PCR; TCRdb's copy keeps in-frame clones and lacks some. The sample comprises over 150,000 clones, less than 15% of which are singletons, and 0.62% rests with the top ten. Sequenced input: central memory CD4+ T cells from blood. These receptors were obtained from a woman under 30 in good health. Each CDR3 is given with its conserved first and last residue. Each record gives: D gene, J gene, V gene, clone size, CDR3 protein, CDR3 DNA. The D gene is left open where the match is weak. Part of the rows lack a size; the others show once, few, many or a class for expanded clones.

d_call: .
j_call: TRBJ1-5
v_call: TRBV30
clone_size: few
cdr3_aa: CAWSRRADQPQHF
cdr3_nt: TGTGCCTGGAGTCGCAGGGCGGATCAGCCCCAGCATTTT

d_call: TRBD1
j_call: TRBJ2-7
v_call: TRBV28
clone_size: .
cdr3_aa: CATREGAAAYEQYF
cdr3_nt: TGTGCCACTCGAGAGGGGGCCGCCGCCTACGAGCAGTACTTC

d_call: TRBD1
j_call: TRBJ2-2
v_call: TRBV4-1
clone_size: .
cdr3_aa: CASSQVGQGGTGELFF
cdr3_nt: TGCGCCAGCAGCCAAGTTGGACAGGGGGGTACCGGGGAGCTGTTTTTT

d_call: .
j_call: TRBJ1-1
v_call: TRBV29-1
clone_size: .
cdr3_aa: CSVHRATEAFF
cdr3_nt: TGCAGCGTCCACAGGGCCACTGAAGCTTTCTTT

d_call: TRBD1
j_call: TRBJ1-1
v_call: TRBV4-2
clone_size: few
cdr3_aa: CASARGTGNTEAFF
cdr3_nt: TGTGCCAGCGCCCGCGGGACAGGGAACACTGAAGCTTTCTTT

d_call: .
j_call: TRBJ1-5
v_call: TRBV27
clone_size: .
cdr3_aa: CATRGATGNQPQHF
cdr3_nt: TGTGCCACCAGGGGCGCAACAGGGAATCAGCCCCAGCATTTT

d_call: .
j_call: TRBJ2-5
v_call: TRBV13
clone_size: few
cdr3_aa: CASSPPARQETQYF
cdr3_nt: TGTGCCAGCAGCCCGCCGGCCAGGCAAGAGACCCAGTACTTC

d_call: .
j_call: TRBJ2-7
v_call: TRBV30
clone_size: few
cdr3_aa: CAWRFGSSYEQYF
cdr3_nt: TGTGCCTGGAGGTTTGGCAGCTCCTACGAGCAGTACTTC

d_call: .
j_call: TRBJ2-5
v_call: TRBV6-5
clone_size: few
cdr3_aa: CAGGLMGEETQYF
cdr3_nt: TGTGCCGGGGGCCTCATGGGGGAAGAGACCCAGTACTTC

d_call: .
j_call: TRBJ2-2
v_call: TRBV6-1
clone_size: .
cdr3_aa: CASSEGGGGRRRTGELFF
cdr3_nt: TGTGCCAGCAGTGAAGGTGGAGGGGGCCGTCGACGAACCGGGGAGCTGTTTTTT

d_call: TRBD2
j_call: TRBJ2-7
v_call: TRBV28
clone_size: .
cdr3_aa: CASSLYAGGPYEQYF
cdr3_nt: TGTGCCAGCAGTTTATACGCGGGAGGGCCCTACGAGCAGTACTTC

d_call: .
j_call: TRBJ2-5
v_call: TRBV6-1
clone_size: few
cdr3_aa: CASSLNRDQETQYF
cdr3_nt: TGTGCCAGCAGTTTAAACAGGGATCAAGAGACCCAGTACTTC

d_call: .
j_call: TRBJ2-2
v_call: TRBV5-1
clone_size: few
cdr3_aa: CASSLTSPLLGELFF
cdr3_nt: TGCGCCAGCAGCTTGACCAGTCCCTTGCTCGGGGAGCTGTTTTTT

d_call: TRBD2
j_call: TRBJ2-3
v_call: TRBV6-5
clone_size: few
cdr3_aa: CASSLASGIADTQYF
cdr3_nt: TGTGCCAGCAGTTTAGCTAGCGGGATAGCAGATACGCAGTATTTT

d_call: .
j_call: TRBJ2-5
v_call: TRBV5-1
clone_size: .
cdr3_aa: CASSLAPTPETQYF
cdr3_nt: TGCGCCAGCAGCTTGGCCCCTACCCCAGAGACCCAGTACTTC

d_call: TRBD2
j_call: TRBJ2-3
v_call: TRBV6-1
clone_size: few
cdr3_aa: CASSKGTSGRASDTQYF
cdr3_nt: TGTGCCAGCAGTAAAGGGACTAGCGGGAGGGCTTCAGATACGCAGTATTTT

d_call: TRBD1
j_call: TRBJ1-2
v_call: TRBV29-1
clone_size: .
cdr3_aa: CSVVGDRGNYGYTF
cdr3_nt: TGCAGCGTTGTGGGGGACAGGGGTAACTATGGCTACACCTTC

d_call: .
j_call: TRBJ2-7
v_call: TRBV4-3
clone_size: many
cdr3_aa: CASSPRGEVEQYF
cdr3_nt: TGCGCCAGCAGCCCCCGGGGAGAAGTAGAGCAGTACTTC

d_call: TRBD1
j_call: TRBJ1-4
v_call: TRBV7-8
clone_size: .
cdr3_aa: CASSLNRGLEKLFF
cdr3_nt: TGTGCCAGCAGCTTAAACAGGGGGCTTGAAAAACTGTTTTTT

d_call: TRBD2
j_call: TRBJ2-3
v_call: TRBV7-2
clone_size: .
cdr3_aa: CASSRSLTSGTDTQYF
cdr3_nt: TGTGCCAGCAGCCGATCACTCACTAGCGGCACAGATACGCAGTATTTT

d_call: .
j_call: TRBJ1-2
v_call: TRBV5-1
clone_size: few
cdr3_aa: CASSERVGGHGYTF
cdr3_nt: TGCGCCAGCAGCGAACGGGTCGGGGGGCATGGCTACACCTTC

d_call: TRBD1
j_call: TRBJ2-7
v_call: TRBV2
clone_size: .
cdr3_aa: CAGRTGSYEQYF
cdr3_nt: TGTGCCGGGAGGACAGGGTCTTACGAGCAGTACTTC

d_call: TRBD2
j_call: TRBJ2-3
v_call: TRBV9
clone_size: few
cdr3_aa: CASSATSGRAIADTQYF
cdr3_nt: TGTGCCAGCAGCGCAACTAGCGGGAGGGCCATCGCAGATACGCAGTATTTT

d_call: .
j_call: TRBJ2-7
v_call: TRBV7-2
clone_size: few
cdr3_aa: CASSLAPNHEQYF
cdr3_nt: TGTGCCAGCAGCTTAGCGCCTAATCACGAGCAGTACTTC

d_call: TRBD2
j_call: TRBJ2-1
v_call: TRBV5-1
clone_size: few
cdr3_aa: CASSLREAGSSYNEQFF
cdr3_nt: TGCGCCAGCAGCCTGAGGGAAGCGGGAAGCTCCTACAATGAGCAGTTCTTC

d_call: TRBD1
j_call: TRBJ2-6
v_call: TRBV5-1
clone_size: .
cdr3_aa: CASSRTGEHSGANVLTF
cdr3_nt: TGCGCCAGCTCGAGGACAGGGGAGCACTCTGGGGCCAACGTCCTGACTTTC

d_call: .
j_call: TRBJ1-1
v_call: TRBV30
clone_size: .
cdr3_aa: CAWSVQVGNTEAFF
cdr3_nt: TGTGCCTGGAGTGTACAGGTGGGGAACACTGAAGCTTTCTTT

d_call: .
j_call: TRBJ1-1
v_call: TRBV29-1
clone_size: few
cdr3_aa: CSALVQAGPFF
cdr3_nt: TGCAGCGCCCTGGTACAGGCCGGCCCTTTCTTT

d_call: TRBD1
j_call: TRBJ1-1
v_call: TRBV7-9
clone_size: .
cdr3_aa: CAGKTGGAEKAFF
cdr3_nt: TGTGCCGGCAAAACAGGGGGCGCGGAAAAAGCTTTCTTT

d_call: .
j_call: TRBJ1-2
v_call: TRBV9
clone_size: .
cdr3_aa: CASSVVQPPYGYTF
cdr3_nt: TGTGCCAGCAGCGTAGTACAGCCACCCTATGGCTACACCTTC

d_call: .
j_call: TRBJ2-1
v_call: TRBV21-1
clone_size: few
cdr3_aa: CASRTRGKTYNEQFF
cdr3_nt: TGTGCCAGCAGGACCCGGGGGAAGACCTACAATGAGCAGTTCTTC

d_call: TRBD2
j_call: TRBJ2-1
v_call: TRBV15
clone_size: few
cdr3_aa: CATSRDGRTSGTNEQFF
cdr3_nt: TGTGCCACCAGCAGAGATGGCCGAACTAGCGGGACAAATGAGCAGTTCTTC

d_call: TRBD1
j_call: TRBJ2-2
v_call: TRBV29-1
clone_size: .
cdr3_aa: CSVGGGTGLSGELFF
cdr3_nt: TGCAGCGTCGGAGGAGGGACAGGGTTATCCGGGGAGCTGTTTTTT

d_call: .
j_call: TRBJ1-5
v_call: TRBV5-1
clone_size: few
cdr3_aa: CASSLQENQPQHF
cdr3_nt: TGCGCCAGCAGCTTGCAGGAAAATCAGCCCCAGCATTTT

d_call: TRBD2
j_call: TRBJ2-7
v_call: TRBV9
clone_size: .
cdr3_aa: CASSVGQRAGVYEQYF
cdr3_nt: TGTGCCAGCAGCGTAGGTCAGCGGGCGGGGGTTTACGAGCAGTACTTC

d_call: TRBD1
j_call: TRBJ1-2
v_call: TRBV6-6
clone_size: many
cdr3_aa: CASSPRQGEGYGYTF
cdr3_nt: TGTGCCAGCAGTCCGCGACAGGGGGAGGGCTATGGCTACACCTTC

d_call: TRBD2
j_call: TRBJ2-5
v_call: TRBV11-2
clone_size: .
cdr3_aa: CASTRGLAGGRETQYF
cdr3_nt: TGTGCCAGCACCCGAGGACTAGCGGGAGGGCGAGAGACCCAGTACTTC

d_call: .
j_call: TRBJ1-4
v_call: TRBV25-1
clone_size: .
cdr3_aa: CASSESFEAGWEKLVF
cdr3_nt: TGTGCCAGCAGTGAATCCTTCGAGGCAGGGTGGGAAAAACTGGTTTTT

d_call: .
j_call: TRBJ2-5
v_call: TRBV2
clone_size: few
cdr3_aa: CASSYGETQYF
cdr3_nt: TGTGCCAGCAGCTATGGAGAGACCCAGTACTTC